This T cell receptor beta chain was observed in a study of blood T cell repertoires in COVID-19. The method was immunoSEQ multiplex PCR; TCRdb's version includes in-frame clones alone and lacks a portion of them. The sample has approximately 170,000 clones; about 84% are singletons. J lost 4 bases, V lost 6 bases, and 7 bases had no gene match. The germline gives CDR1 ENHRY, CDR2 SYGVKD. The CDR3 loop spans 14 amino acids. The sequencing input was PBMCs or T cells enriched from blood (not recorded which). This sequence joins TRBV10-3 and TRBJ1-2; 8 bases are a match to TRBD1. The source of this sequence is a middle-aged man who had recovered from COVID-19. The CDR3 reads CAISGTGSFYGYTF. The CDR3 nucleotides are TGTGCCATCAGCGGGACAGGATCCTTCTATGGCTACACCTTC.